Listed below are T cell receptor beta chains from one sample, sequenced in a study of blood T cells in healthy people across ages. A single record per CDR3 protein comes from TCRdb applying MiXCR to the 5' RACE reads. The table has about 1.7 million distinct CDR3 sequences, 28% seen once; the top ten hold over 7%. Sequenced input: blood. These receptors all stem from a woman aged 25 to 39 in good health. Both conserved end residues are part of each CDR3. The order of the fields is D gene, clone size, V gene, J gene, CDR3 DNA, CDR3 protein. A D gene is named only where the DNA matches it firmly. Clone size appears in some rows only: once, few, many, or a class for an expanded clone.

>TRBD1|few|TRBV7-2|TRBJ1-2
TGTGCCAGCAGCCCACGACAGGGGAAGGCCAACTATGGCTACACCTTC
CASSPRQGKANYGYTF
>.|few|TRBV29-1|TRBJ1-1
TGCAGCGTTGAAGAGGGAGTTCTAGCTTTCTTT
CSVEEGVLAFF
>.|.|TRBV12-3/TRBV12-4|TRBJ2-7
TGTGCCGGCAGGCGGAACCTTCGGGACGAGCAGTACTTC
CAGRRNLRDEQYF
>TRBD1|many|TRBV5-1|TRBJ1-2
TGCGCCAGCAACCGGGACAGGGTGCAAGATGGCTACACCTTC
CASNRDRVQDGYTF
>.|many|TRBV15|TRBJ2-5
TGTGCCACCAGCAGAGATGTGTCAGGGAGGATTATCCCCGGGGGGACCCAGTACTTC
CATSRDVSGRIIPGGTQYF
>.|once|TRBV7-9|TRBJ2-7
TGTGCCAGCAGCAGGGACAACTCCTGCGAGCAGTACTTC
CASSRDNSCEQYF
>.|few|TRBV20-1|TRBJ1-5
TGCAGTGCTGCCCGACAGGATAATCAGCCCCAGCATTTT
CSAARQDNQPQHF
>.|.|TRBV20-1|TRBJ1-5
TGCAGTGCTAGAGATTGGGCCGGACAAGGTCAGCCCCAGCATTTT
CSARDWAGQGQPQHF
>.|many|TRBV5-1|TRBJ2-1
TGCGCCAGCAGCTGGTCCTCCGGCTCCCCAACGAACAATGAGCAGTTCTTC
CASSWSSGSPTNNEQFF
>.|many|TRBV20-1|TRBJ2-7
TGCAGTGCTAGAGATCCATCCCTAGTGGGCGAGCAGTACTTC
CSARDPSLVGEQYF
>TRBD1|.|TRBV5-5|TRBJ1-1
TGTGCCAGCAGCTTGGTGGGACAGATTGCTTTCTTT
CASSLVGQIAFF
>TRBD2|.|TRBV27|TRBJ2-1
TGTGCCAGCAGTTCAAACCCGGGGGGGTGGGAGAATGAGCAGTTCTTC
CASSSNPGGWENEQFF
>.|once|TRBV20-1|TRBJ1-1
TGCAGTGCTAGAGTCCCGGGGGCGTTTAGGACTGATGCTTTCTTT
CSARVPGAFRTDAFF
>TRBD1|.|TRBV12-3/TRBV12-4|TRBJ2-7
TGTGCCAGCAGCCGGGGCCCGAGGGGGCCCGAGCAGTACTTC
CASSRGPRGPEQYF
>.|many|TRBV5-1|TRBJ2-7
TGCGCCAGCGGGCCTGGGGGATTCTCCTACGAGCAGTACTTC
CASGPGGFSYEQYF
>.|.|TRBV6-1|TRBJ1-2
TGTGCCAGCAGTGAGTTCAGGGATCGCTATGGCTACACCTTC
CASSEFRDRYGYTF
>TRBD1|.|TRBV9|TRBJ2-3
TGTGCCAGCAGCGTAGAAGTCGGGACAGGGACAGATACGCAGTATTTT
CASSVEVGTGTDTQYF
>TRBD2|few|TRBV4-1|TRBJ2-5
TGCGCCAGCAGCCAAGGTAGCGGGAGACGAGAGACCCAGTACTTC
CASSQGSGRRETQYF
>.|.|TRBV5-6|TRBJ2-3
TGTGCCAGCAGCTTGGCCCGGGCGGGGTTTACAGATACGCAGTATTTT
CASSLARAGFTDTQYF
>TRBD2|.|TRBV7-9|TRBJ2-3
TGTGCCAGCAGCTTAGAGGGCGGGAGAGACGCAGATACGCAGTATTTT
CASSLEGGRDADTQYF
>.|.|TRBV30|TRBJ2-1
TGTGCCTGGAGTGTACTTGGTTATGAGCAGTTCTTC
CAWSVLGYEQFF
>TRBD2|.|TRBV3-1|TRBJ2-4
TGTGCCAGCAGCAGCGGACTAGCGGCGCCCAATGAGCAGTACTTC
CASSSGLAAPNEQYF
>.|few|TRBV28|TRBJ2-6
TGTGCCAGCAGTAATACAAATCAAGGACGGAACTCTGGGGCCAACGTCCTGACTTTC
CASSNTNQGRNSGANVLTF
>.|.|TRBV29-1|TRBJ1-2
TGCAGCTCCTACGTACCGGGAGGCGGCTATGGCTACACCTTC
CSSYVPGGGYGYTF
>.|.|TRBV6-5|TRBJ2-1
TGTGCCAGCAGTTCCCCCGGGACCGATGGATACAATGAGCAGTTCTTC
CASSSPGTDGYNEQFF
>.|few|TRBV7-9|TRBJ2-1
TGTGCCAGCAGAGTGGAGGGTGAGCAGTTCTTC
CASRVEGEQFF
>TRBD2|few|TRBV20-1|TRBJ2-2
TGCAGTGCTAGAGATAGCGGGAGGGCCATCACCGGGGAGCTGTTTTTT
CSARDSGRAITGELFF
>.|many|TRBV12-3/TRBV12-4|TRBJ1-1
TGTGCCAGCAGTTTGGACAGCTACACTGAAGCTTTCTTT
CASSLDSYTEAFF
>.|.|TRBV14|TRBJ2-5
TGTGCCAGCAGCCAAGATTTGGTAGCCCGGGAGACCCAGTACTTC
CASSQDLVARETQYF
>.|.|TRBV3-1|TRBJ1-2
TGTGCCAGCAGCCATCGGACGACGGATGGCTACACCTTC
CASSHRTTDGYTF
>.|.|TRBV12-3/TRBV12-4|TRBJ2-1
TGTGCCAGCACCTACCGCGGTAGAGGGCTTATTGGGCTCAATGAGCAGTTCTTC
CASTYRGRGLIGLNEQFF
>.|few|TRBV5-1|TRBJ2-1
TGCGCCAGCAGCCCCTGGGGACGGGGGGCGAATGAGCAGTTCTTC
CASSPWGRGANEQFF